A selection of T cell receptor beta chains follows, all from one sample in a study of blood T cells in healthy people across ages. Via MiXCR, TCRdb re-called the 5' RACE reads, giving one row per CDR3 protein. Among hundreds of thousands of distinct CDR3 sequences listed, roughly 60% were seen once. Sequenced material: blood. Source of these receptors: a man aged 25 to 45 in good health. The CDR3 runs from the conserved cysteine through the conserved F or W. D genes are given only for firm matches. A clone size is listed for some rows: how often the clone was seen (once, few, many), or a class if it is expanded.

TRBV29-1	TRBJ2-3	-	-	TGCAGCGCAACTGACAGAGTGGGTCCTGTTACAGATACGCAGTATTTT	CSATDRVGPVTDTQYF
TRBV27	TRBJ1-2	once	-	TGTGCCAGCAGTTTGAAAGGAGCTAACTATGGCTACACCTTC	CASSLKGANYGYTF
TRBV21-1	TRBJ2-1	-	-	TGTGCCCGGGAACCAGCGGGAGGGAATATCTCCTACAATGAGCAGTTCTTC	CAREPAGGNISYNEQFF
TRBV12-3/TRBV12-4	TRBJ1-2	-	-	TGTGCCAGCAGTTTAGTCCTCCCGGGACACCCTAACTATGGCTACACCTTC	CASSLVLPGHPNYGYTF
TRBV7-2	TRBJ2-3	-	TRBD2	TGTGCCAGCGTCGACGGGGGGAGCGGCAGAGATACGCAGTATTTT	CASVDGGSGRDTQYF
TRBV2	TRBJ2-1	-	TRBD2	TGTGCCAGCAGACGACTAGCGACCCCCTACAATGAGCAGTTCTTC	CASRRLATPYNEQFF
TRBV6-5	TRBJ1-5	-	-	TGTGCCAGCAGGCCCCTTCTTAGCAATCAGCCCCAGCATTTT	CASRPLLSNQPQHF
TRBV24-1	TRBJ1-1	-	-	TGTGCCACCAGTGATCCTGCCAGTGGAGGCACTGAAGCTTTCTTT	CATSDPASGGTEAFF
TRBV3-1	TRBJ2-5	few	-	TGTGCCAGCAGCCAAGAATTAGGGTTGGGTACCCAAGAGACCCAGTACTTC	CASSQELGLGTQETQYF
TRBV12-5	TRBJ2-7	-	TRBD1	TGTGCTAGTGCTCCCGGACAGGTTTCGGCCTACGAGCAGTACTTC	CASAPGQVSAYEQYF
TRBV6-1	TRBJ2-1	-	-	TGTGCCAGCAGAGTGGGGACGGCAGATTACAATGAGCAGTTCTTC	CASRVGTADYNEQFF
TRBV19	TRBJ2-7	once	-	TGTGCCAGTAGTATAGATGGATCCGAAATATACGAGCAGTACTTC	CASSIDGSEIYEQYF
TRBV4-1	TRBJ2-7	few	TRBD2	TGCGCCAGCAGCCAAGCATTCAGGACTAGCGGGTGGACCTACGAGCAGTACTTC	CASSQAFRTSGWTYEQYF
TRBV6-2/TRBV6-3	TRBJ1-2	-	-	TGTGCCAGCAGTTACAGGACTAACTATGGCTACACCTTC	CASSYRTNYGYTF
TRBV20-1	TRBJ1-2	once	-	TGCAGTGCTCCCACTCAGAACTATGGCTACACCTTC	CSAPTQNYGYTF
TRBV28	TRBJ2-7	-	-	TGTGCCAGCAGTTGGGCCTCAACCTACGAGCAGTACTTC	CASSWASTYEQYF
TRBV6-2/TRBV6-3	TRBJ2-1	-	TRBD2	TGTGCCAGCAGTTACATCGTGGGAGGGGAGACCCAGTTCTTC	CASSYIVGGETQFF
TRBV27	TRBJ2-7	-	-	TGTGCCAGCAGTTTACAGGGGACGACCTCCTACGAGCAGTACTTC	CASSLQGTTSYEQYF
TRBV28	TRBJ2-5	-	TRBD2	TGTGCCAGTAAGGGACCGGGACTAGCTCGCGAGACCCAGTACTTC	CASKGPGLARETQYF
TRBV4-2	TRBJ2-7	few	TRBD2	TGTGCCAGCAGCCAGCATATAGCGGGGGGCCTTTCCTACGAGCAGTACTTC	CASSQHIAGGLSYEQYF
TRBV6-1	TRBJ1-1	-	-	TGTGCCAGCAGTCCAGGAACAGGGTACACTGAAGCTTTCTTT	CASSPGTGYTEAFF
TRBV6-6	TRBJ2-7	-	TRBD1	TGTGCCAGCAGTTACGCTCGACAGGGGGCGTGGGAGCAGTACTTC	CASSYARQGAWEQYF
TRBV12-3/TRBV12-4	TRBJ2-7	-	-	TGTGCCAGCAGCTACCGGGACAATGACTACGAGCAGTACTTC	CASSYRDNDYEQYF
TRBV30	TRBJ1-1	-	-	TGTGCCTGGGGAGACAGTGCTGAAGCTTTCTTT	CAWGDSAEAFF